Below, 20 T cell receptor beta chains from the same sample are listed, as sequenced in a study of blood T cells in healthy people across ages (dated by TCRdb to about 2015). Libraries came from 5' RACE. Sequencing instrument: Illumina HiSeq 2500. A second PCR of about 7 to 12 cycles was run with a J-beta primer mix and a sample-barcoded 5' primer. In TCRdb, the public reads were trimmed at Q25 with fastp and aligned with MiXCR, with productive beta chains retained. All rows with the same CDR3 protein become a single entry with the most common DNA and genes. In all, the sample holds about 970,000 distinct CDR3 sequences, and 51% of those were seen once. About a fifth of the sample lies in the top ten. The sequencing input was blood. The source of these receptors is an older woman in good health.

This chain connects TRBV29-1 to TRBJ1-5, with D perhaps matching TRBD1 (6 bases). The CDR3 runs 12 residues. The germline V gene has CDR1 SQVTM and CDR2 ANQGSEA. V lost 7 bases and J 7 bases, leaving 14 bases between the germline ends. The CDR3 loop reads CSAGEGGQPQHF. CDR3 DNA: TGCAGCGCCGGAGAAGGGGGACAGCCCCAGCATTTT.

The table lists this clonotype with many counts. The rearrangement uses TRBV4-1 and TRBJ2-7; possible D gene TRBD1, 6 bases. Germline V gene sequence: CDR1 MGHRA, CDR2 YSYEKL. Trimming cost V 5 bases and J 0 bases, with 11 bases left between them. The CDR3 has 14 amino acids. CDR3 amino acids: CASSSTGTSYEQYF. CDR3 nucleotide sequence: TGCGCCAGCAGCTCCACAGGGACCTCCTACGAGCAGTACTTC.

This clonotype occurred a few times. The DNA of the CDR3 is TGTGCCAGCAGGACAGGCCCCGCAGGTGAAAAACTGTTTTTT. It codes for CASRTGPAGEKLFF. V is TRBV28 and J is TRBJ1-4, with a tentative D call TRBD1 (6 bases). There are 14 residues in the CDR3. CDR1 and CDR2 from the germline V gene are MDHEN and SYDVKM. The V gene lost 6 bases and the J gene lost 7 bases, with 15 bases spanning the gap.

The rearrangement links TRBV20-1 to TRBJ1-1; 7 bases map to TRBD1. Unmatched junction bases numbered 11, after V lost 4 bases and J lost 9 bases. From germline, CDR1 is DFQATT and CDR2 SNEGSKA (reference sequence). The CDR3 consists of 13 residues. The CDR3 DNA follows: TGCAGTGCTACGGGAACCCGGGACAGCCAAGCTTTCTTT. It encodes CSATGTRDSQAFF.

This clonotype was found a few times. The V gene is TRBV6-5, the J gene TRBJ2-7; the D gene is possibly TRBD2 (5 bases). The germline CDR1 and CDR2 sequences are MNHEY and SVGAGI. Trimming removed 4 bases from V and 2 bases from J, with 12 bases in between. The CDR3 runs 14 residues. In DNA, the CDR3 is TGTGCCAGCAGTTCTGTCTCGGGGACCTACGAGCAGTACTTC. Residues: CASSSVSGTYEQYF.

The genes are TRBV7-6 and TRBJ2-1, with D perhaps TRBD2 (6 bases). CDR3 length: 18 residues. Looked up from germline, CDR1 is SGHVS and CDR2 is FNYEAQ. V gave up 5 bases and J gave up 4 bases, with 24 bases separating them. CDR3 region: CASSLRTGGVQLYNEQFF. As DNA, the CDR3 is TGTGCCAGCAGCCTACGGACTGGCGGGGTGCAACTATACAATGAGCAGTTCTTC.

The genes are TRBV28 and TRBJ2-7, with TRBD1 matching over 7 bases. The germline V gene has CDR1 MDHEN and CDR2 SYDVKM. The CDR3 spans 15 residues. J lost 1 base, V lost 6 bases, and 9 bases had no gene match. The CDR3 sequence is CASSGQEKASYEQYF. The CDR3 nucleotides are TGTGCCAGCAGCGGACAGGAGAAGGCTTCCTACGAGCAGTACTTC. Based on the CDR3 plus reference TRBV28 and TRBJ2-7, the full variable domain is DVKVTQSSRYLVKRTGEKVFLECVQDMDHENMFWYRQDPGLGLRLIYFSYDVKMKEKGDIPEGYSVSREKKERFSLILESASTNQTSMYLCASSGQEKASYEQYFGPGTRLTVT.

About this clonotype itself: At one boundary the junction diverges from the germline segment, which might be a read error. The genes are TRBV7-2 and TRBJ2-7, with 7 bases that match TRBD2. The CDR3 totals 15 residues. CDR1 is SGHTA, CDR2 FQGNSA, per germline. The CDR3 here is CASSPMGRGPYERYF. The CDR3 coding sequence is TGTGCCAGCAGCCCCATGGGGAGGGGACCCTACGAGCGGTACTTC. The variable domain in full, completed from reference TRBV7-2 and TRBJ2-7, reads GAGVSQSPSNKVTEKGKDVELRCDPISGHTALYWYRQSLGQGLEFLIYFQGNSAPDKSGLPSDRFSAERTGGSVSTLTIQRTQQEDSAVYLCASSPMGRGPYERYFGPGTRLTVT.

There are a few counts of this clonotype. V and J are TRBV15 and TRBJ1-1, with D tentatively TRBD1 (5 bases). The CDR3 is 13 residues long. CDR1 is LNHNV, CDR2 YYDKDF, per germline (reference sequence). V gave up 5 bases and J gave up 4 bases, with 11 bases separating them. The CDR3 spells CATSPRVFTEAFF. CDR3 nucleotide sequence: TGTGCCACCAGCCCCAGGGTATTCACTGAAGCTTTCTTT. The variable domain in full, with the rest retrieved from reference TRBV15 and TRBJ1-1, is DAMVIQNPRYQVTQFGKPVTLSCSQTLNHNVMYWYQQKSSQAPKLLFHYYDKDFNNEADTPDNFQSRRPNTSFCFLDIRSPGLGDTAMYLCATSPRVFTEAFFGQGTRLTVV.

In this sample, this clonotype turned up many times. The chain combines TRBV20-1 with TRBJ2-1; 8 positions match TRBD2. CDR1 is DFQATT, CDR2 SNEGSKA, per germline (reference sequence). The CDR3 totals 16 residues. The V gene end was trimmed by 1 base and the J gene end by 8 bases; junction bases not matched to a gene: 13. CDR3 loop: CSARALAGLELYEQFF. In DNA form, the CDR3 reads TGCAGTGCTAGAGCCTTGGCGGGACTAGAATTGTATGAGCAGTTCTTC.

This clonotype was observed a few times. The chain is built from TRBV10-3 and TRBJ2-5, with D perhaps TRBD1 or TRBD2 (5 bases each). The V gene lost 3 bases and the J gene lost 7 bases, with 24 bases spanning the gap. CDR3 length equals 17 residues. CDR1 is ENHRY, CDR2 SYGVKD, per germline. CDR3 protein: CAISEPRGSGRVGTQYF. CDR3 DNA sequence: TGTGCCATCAGTGAACCGAGGGGAAGCGGAAGAGTGGGGACCCAGTACTTC.

The chain is built from TRBV29-1 and TRBJ2-3, with D unclear. The CDR3 consists of 12 residues. CDR1 SQVTM and CDR2 ANQGSEA come from the germline V gene. Trimming stripped 7 bases from V and 1 base from J, with 9 bases between. The CDR3 DNA follows: TGCAGCGCCCCAGTGGGCACAGATACGCAGTATTTT. Its translation: CSAPVGTDTQYF.

There are a few counts of this clonotype. This chain connects TRBV2 to TRBJ2-5; maybe TRBD2 (6 bases). CDR3 size: 11 residues. Germline V gene lookup returns CDR1 SNHLY and CDR2 FYNNEI. The CDR3 sequence: CAGGYQETQYF. The CDR3 region has the DNA TGTGCTGGGGGGTACCAAGAGACCCAGTACTTC.

The chain links TRBV3-1 to TRBJ2-1; D unresolved. Germline V CDR1 and CDR2: LGHDT, YNNKEL (reference sequence). This CDR3 contains 15 residues. Trimming cost V 2 bases and J 2 bases, with 10 bases left between them. CDR3 nucleotide sequence: TGTGCCAGCAGCCAACTGGACGGCACCTACAATGAGCAGTTCTTC. It yields the protein CASSQLDGTYNEQFF.

Here the CDR3 DNA reads TGCAGTGCAGCGGGACTAGCGGGAGGGCTTCTCTTTCGTGAGCAGTTCTTC. Translation gives CSAAGLAGGLLFREQFF. The chain has TRBV20-1 and TRBJ2-1, with 16 bases aligning to TRBD2. The CDR3 has 17 residues. Germline CDR1 is DFQATT and CDR2 is SNEGSKA (reference sequence). The junction had 14 bases not matched to a gene; V was cut back by 6 bases and J by 9 bases.

This chain joins TRBV5-1 and TRBJ1-2; perhaps TRBD1 as D (5 bases). Germline V lookup: CDR1 SGHRS, CDR2 YFSETQ. V dropped 0 bases and J dropped 3 bases, with 12 bases sitting between them. CDR3 size: 15 residues. The CDR3 DNA follows: TGCGCCAGCAGCTTGGGGGACGCCCCGGACTATGGCTACACCTTC. Translation gives CASSLGDAPDYGYTF.

This clonotype was detected only a few times. J is TRBJ1-4 and V is TRBV5-6, with D uncertain. The CDR3 runs 16 residues. Deletions cut 2 bases from V and 0 bases from J, with 11 bases between. Germline-derived CDR1 and CDR2 are SGHDT and YYEEEE. CDR3 coding DNA: TGTGCCAGCAGCTTAACCCGCGCTACAACTAATGAAAAACTGTTTTTT. It specifies CASSLTRATTNEKLFF.

In its sample, this clonotype was seen many times. The gene calls are TRBV9 and TRBJ2-7, with 7 bases fitting TRBD2. The germline gives CDR1 SGDLS, CDR2 YYNGEE. The CDR3 contains 15 residues. The J segment lost 9 bases and the V segment lost 0 bases, leaving 12 bases of the junction unmatched. This CDR3 reads CASSVAAGPREGQYF. The CDR3 region has the DNA TGTGCCAGCAGCGTAGCAGCGGGGCCGCGTGAGGGGCAGTACTTC.

The table lists this clonotype with a few counts. The chain combines TRBV28 with TRBJ2-1; possible D gene TRBD2, 6 bases. Germline V gene lookup returns CDR1 MDHEN and CDR2 SYDVKM. CDR3 length equals 15 residues. V was trimmed by 8 bases and J by 10 bases, leaving 24 bases between them. The CDR3, as DNA: TGTGCCAGCCGCCACCCCGGGCTAGCGTTCCGCGAGCAGTTCTTC. Translating gives CASRHPGLAFREQFF.

V gene TRBV7-2 combines with J gene TRBJ2-1; 7 bases agree with TRBD2. This CDR3 is 14 amino acids long. V lost 5 bases, J lost 8 bases, and 9 bases stayed unmatched. Germline V gives CDR1 SGHTA, CDR2 FQGNSA. The CDR3 sequence is CASSPWTRDDEQFF. The CDR3, as DNA: TGTGCCAGCAGCCCGTGGACTAGGGATGATGAGCAGTTCTTC.